This T cell receptor beta chain was recorded in a study of T cells in Graves' hyperthyroidism and ophthalmopathy. TCR beta CDR3 regions were amplified from RNA. The TCR CDR3 first-round RT-PCR relied on the HTBI primer set. TCRdb recomputed calls from the multiplex PCR reads with MiXCR, one row per CDR3 protein. This table has around 420,000 distinct CDR3 sequences, about 15% appearing once. Germline lookup yields CDR1 SNHLY and CDR2 FYNNEI. Germline trimming cut 6 bases from V and 5 bases from J; bases unmatched to any gene: 5. The length of the CDR3 is 14 residues. The clonotype was recovered from a young woman with Graves' hyperthyroidism. The specimen sequenced was blood. The chain employs TRBV2 and TRBJ1-4, with 8 bases lining up with TRBD1. The CDR3, as DNA: TGTGCCAGCAGCCAACGGACAGGGAATGAAAAACTGTTTTTT. As protein: CASSQRTGNEKLFF.